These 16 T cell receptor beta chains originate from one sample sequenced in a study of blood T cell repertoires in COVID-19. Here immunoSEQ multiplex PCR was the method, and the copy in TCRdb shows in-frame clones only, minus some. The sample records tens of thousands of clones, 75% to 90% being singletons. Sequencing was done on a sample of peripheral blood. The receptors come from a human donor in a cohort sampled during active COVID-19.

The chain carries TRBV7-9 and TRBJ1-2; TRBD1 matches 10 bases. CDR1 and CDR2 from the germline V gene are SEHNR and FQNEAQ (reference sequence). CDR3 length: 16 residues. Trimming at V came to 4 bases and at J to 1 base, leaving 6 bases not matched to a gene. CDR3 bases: TGTGCCAGCAGCTCGGGACAGGGGTGGGTTAACTATGGCTACACCTTC. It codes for CASSSGQGWVNYGYTF.

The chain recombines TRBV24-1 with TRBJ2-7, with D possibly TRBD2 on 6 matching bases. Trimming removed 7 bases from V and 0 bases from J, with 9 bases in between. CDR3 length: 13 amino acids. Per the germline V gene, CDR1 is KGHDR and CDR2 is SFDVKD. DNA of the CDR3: TGTGCCACCAGGTCCGGGAGCTCCTACGAGCAGTACTTC. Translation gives CATRSGSSYEQYF.

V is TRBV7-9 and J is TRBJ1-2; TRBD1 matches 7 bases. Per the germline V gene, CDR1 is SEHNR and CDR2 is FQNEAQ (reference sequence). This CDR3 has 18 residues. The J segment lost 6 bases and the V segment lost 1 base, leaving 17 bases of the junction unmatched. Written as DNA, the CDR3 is TGTGCCAGCAGCTTAGGGGTATTAGCCGTGGGACAGCTTCATGGCTACACCTTC. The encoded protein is CASSLGVLAVGQLHGYTF.

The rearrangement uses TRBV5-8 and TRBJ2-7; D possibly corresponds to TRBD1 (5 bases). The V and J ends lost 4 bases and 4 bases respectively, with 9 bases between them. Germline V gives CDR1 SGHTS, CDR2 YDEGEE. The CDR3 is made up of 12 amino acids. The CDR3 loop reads CASSTTEYEQYF. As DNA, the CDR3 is TGTGCCAGCAGCACGACAGAGTACGAGCAGTACTTC.

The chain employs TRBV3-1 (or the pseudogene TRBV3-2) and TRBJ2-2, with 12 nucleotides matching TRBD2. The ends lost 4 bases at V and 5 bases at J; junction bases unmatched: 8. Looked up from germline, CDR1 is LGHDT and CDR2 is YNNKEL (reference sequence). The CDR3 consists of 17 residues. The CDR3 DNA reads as TGTGCCAGCAGCCGGCCGACTAGCGGGAGTTGGACCGGGGAGCTGTTTTTT. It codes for CASSRPTSGSWTGELFF.

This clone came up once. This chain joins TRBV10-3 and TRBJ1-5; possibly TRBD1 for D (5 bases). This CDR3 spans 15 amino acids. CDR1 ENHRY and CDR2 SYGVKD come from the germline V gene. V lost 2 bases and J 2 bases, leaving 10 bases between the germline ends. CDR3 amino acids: CAISEMDTGNQPQHF. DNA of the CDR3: TGTGCCATCAGTGAGATGGACACTGGCAATCAGCCCCAGCATTTT.

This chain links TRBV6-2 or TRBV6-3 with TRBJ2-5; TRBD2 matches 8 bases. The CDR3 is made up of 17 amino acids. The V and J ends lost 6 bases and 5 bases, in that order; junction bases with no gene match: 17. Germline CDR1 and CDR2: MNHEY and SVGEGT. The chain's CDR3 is CASSRGMAGGFNETQYF. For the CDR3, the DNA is TGTGCCAGCAGCCGAGGGATGGCGGGAGGTTTCAACGAGACCCAGTACTTC.

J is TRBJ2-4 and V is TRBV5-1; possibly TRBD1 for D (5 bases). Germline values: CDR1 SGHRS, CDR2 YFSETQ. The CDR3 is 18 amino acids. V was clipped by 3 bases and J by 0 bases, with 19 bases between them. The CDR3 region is CASSSDPTDSLAKNIQYF. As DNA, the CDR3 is TGCGCCAGCAGCTCGGATCCGACAGATTCTCTAGCCAAAAACATTCAGTACTTC.

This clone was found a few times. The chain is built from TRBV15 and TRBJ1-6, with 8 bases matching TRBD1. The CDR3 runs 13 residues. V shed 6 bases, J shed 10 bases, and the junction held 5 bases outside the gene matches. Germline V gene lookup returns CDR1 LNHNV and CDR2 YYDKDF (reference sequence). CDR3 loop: CATSLDRVSPLHF. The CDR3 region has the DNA TGTGCCACCAGTCTGGACAGGGTCTCACCCCTCCACTTT. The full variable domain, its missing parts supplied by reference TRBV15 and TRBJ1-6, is DAMVIQNPRYQVTQFGKPVTLSCSQTLNHNVMYWYQQKSSQAPKLLFHYYDKDFNNEADTPDNFQSRRPNTSFCFLDIRSPGLGDTAMYLCATSLDRVSPLHFGNGTRLTVT.

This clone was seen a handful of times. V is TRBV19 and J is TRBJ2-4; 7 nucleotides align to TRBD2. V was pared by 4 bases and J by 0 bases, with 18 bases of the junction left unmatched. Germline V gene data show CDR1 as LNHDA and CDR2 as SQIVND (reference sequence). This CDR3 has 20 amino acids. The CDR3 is CASSTLEGGLKNLAKNIQYF. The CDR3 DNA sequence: TGTGCCAGTAGTACCCTTGAGGGAGGGCTCAAAAATCTAGCCAAAAACATTCAGTACTTC.

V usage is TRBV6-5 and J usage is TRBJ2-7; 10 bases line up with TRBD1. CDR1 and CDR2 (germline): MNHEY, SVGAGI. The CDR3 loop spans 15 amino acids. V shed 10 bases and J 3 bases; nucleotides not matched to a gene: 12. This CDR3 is CATQGQGYVLYEQYF. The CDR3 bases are TGTGCCACCCAGGGACAGGGGTACGTACTCTACGAGCAGTACTTC.

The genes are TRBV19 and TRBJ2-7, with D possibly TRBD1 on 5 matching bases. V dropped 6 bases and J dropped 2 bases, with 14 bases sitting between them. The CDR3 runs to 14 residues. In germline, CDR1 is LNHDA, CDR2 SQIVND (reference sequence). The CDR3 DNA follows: TGTGCCAGTAGCACGTCGACAGTTACCTACGAGCAGTACTTC. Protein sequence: CASSTSTVTYEQYF.

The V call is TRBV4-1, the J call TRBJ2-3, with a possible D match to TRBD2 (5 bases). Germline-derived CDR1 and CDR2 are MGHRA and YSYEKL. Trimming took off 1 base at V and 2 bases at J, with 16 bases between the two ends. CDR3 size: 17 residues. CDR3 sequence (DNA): TGCGCCAGCAGCCAAGGAGGAGCGGCTATCTTCACAGATACGCAGTATTTT. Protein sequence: CASSQGGAAIFTDTQYF.

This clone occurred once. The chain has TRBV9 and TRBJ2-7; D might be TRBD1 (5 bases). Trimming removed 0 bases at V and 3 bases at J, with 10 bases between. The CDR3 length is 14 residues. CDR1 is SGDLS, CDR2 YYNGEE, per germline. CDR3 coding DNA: TGTGCCAGCAGCGTAGCTGGTACAGGCTACGAGCAGTACTTC. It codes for CASSVAGTGYEQYF.

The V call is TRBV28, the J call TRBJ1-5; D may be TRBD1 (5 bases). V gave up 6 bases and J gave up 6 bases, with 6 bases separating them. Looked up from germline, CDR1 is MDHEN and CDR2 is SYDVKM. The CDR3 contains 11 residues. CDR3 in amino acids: CASSRAQPQHF. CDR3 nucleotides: TGTGCCAGCAGCAGGGCTCAGCCCCAGCATTTT.

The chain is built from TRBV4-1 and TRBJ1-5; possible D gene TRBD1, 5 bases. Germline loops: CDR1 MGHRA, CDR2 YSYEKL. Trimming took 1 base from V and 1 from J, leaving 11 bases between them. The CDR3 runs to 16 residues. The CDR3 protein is CASSQAGGTSNQPQHF. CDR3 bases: TGCGCCAGCAGCCAAGCGGGGGGGACCAGCAATCAGCCCCAGCATTTT.